These 32 T cell receptor beta chains originate from one sample sequenced in a study of early T cells in non-severe SARS-CoV-2 infection. Each CDR3 protein is one row after TCRdb ran MiXCR on the 5' RACE reads. The sample includes tens of thousands of distinct CDR3 sequences, about 9.1% of them seen just once. The specimen was whole blood. These receptors were taken from an adult who was a healthcare worker with PCR-confirmed SARS-CoV-2 infection or an uninfected control (not recorded which).

In this sample, this clonotype turned up many times. The chain employs TRBV6-5 and TRBJ1-3, with no clear D. The CDR3 is made up of 16 amino acids. Between the trimmed V and J ends, which lost 8 bases and 0 bases, there was a span of 17 bases. Germline V gene data show CDR1 as MNHEY and CDR2 as SVGAGI. CDR3 coding DNA: TGTGCCAGCGCCCTATCGCAGGTGTTCTCTGGAAACACCATATATTTT. Translation gives CASALSQVFSGNTIYF.

There are many counts of this clonotype. The rearrangement uses TRBV19 and TRBJ1-5; 8 bases line up with TRBD1. The V gene's germline CDR1 is LNHDA and CDR2 SQIVND (reference sequence). The CDR3 length is 15 residues. V was clipped by 2 bases and J by 6 bases; unmatched bases: 6. CDR3 in amino acids: CASSIPTGVGQPQHF. The CDR3 DNA sequence: TGTGCCAGTAGTATACCGACAGGGGTCGGTCAGCCCCAGCATTTT.

This clonotype was recorded a few times. Here the CDR3 DNA reads TGCGCCAGCAGCCAAGGACTGGGACAAGAGACCCAGTACTTC. It codes for CASSQGLGQETQYF. V gene TRBV4-3 combines with J gene TRBJ2-5; D gene uncertain. Germline CDR1 and CDR2: LGHNA and YSLEER. Deletions cut 1 base from V and 2 bases from J, with 8 bases between. The CDR3 spans 14 residues.

This clonotype showed up many times. The chain joins TRBV2 to TRBJ2-7, with D hard to call. This CDR3 spans 14 amino acids. The germline V gene encodes CDR1 SNHLY and CDR2 FYNNEI. Trimming removed 5 bases at V and 0 bases at J, with 11 bases between. CDR3 residues: CASSFGGSSYEQYF. In DNA, the CDR3 is TGTGCCAGCAGTTTTGGCGGAAGCTCCTACGAGCAGTACTTC.

The rearrangement links TRBV29-1 to TRBJ2-5, with 14 nucleotides matching TRBD2. The junction had 8 bases not matched to a gene; V was cut back by 3 bases and J by 5 bases. This CDR3 spans 16 amino acids. In germline, CDR1 is SQVTM, CDR2 ANQGSEA. As DNA, the CDR3 is TGCAGCGTTGAGGGTATTGGGACTAGCGGGAGTGAGACCCAGTACTTC. Translating gives CSVEGIGTSGSETQYF.

The V gene is TRBV11-2, the J gene TRBJ2-3, with D possibly matching TRBD2 (6 bases). CDR1 and CDR2 from the germline V gene are SGHAT and FQNNGV. V shed 9 bases and J shed 8 bases, with 24 bases lying between them. This CDR3 is 15 amino acids long. The CDR3 sequence: CASVAESHGGSTQYF. Here the CDR3 DNA reads TGTGCCAGTGTAGCGGAGTCCCACGGAGGTTCTACGCAGTATTTT.

This clonotype has ten or more counts. The rearrangement joins TRBV11-2 to TRBJ2-3, with 14 bases identical to TRBD2. The J segment lost 3 bases and the V segment lost 5 bases, leaving 7 bases of the junction unmatched. Looked up from germline, CDR1 is SGHAT and CDR2 is FQNNGV. The CDR3 is 17 residues long. CDR3 residues: CASSPGTSGRLTDTQYF. As DNA, the CDR3 is TGTGCCAGCAGCCCCGGGACTAGCGGGAGACTAACAGATACGCAGTATTTT.

The table lists this clonotype with a few counts. The V and J genes are TRBV6-1 and TRBJ2-6; D gene unclear. CDR3 length: 14 residues. Trimming left V 4 bases short and J 4 bases short, with 8 bases between. Germline assignment: CDR1 MNHNS and CDR2 SASEGT. The CDR3 sequence: CASSGSSGANVLTF. The CDR3 coding sequence is TGTGCCAGCAGTGGAAGTTCCGGGGCCAACGTCCTGACTTTC.

Ten or more counts support this clonotype. The rearrangement uses TRBV6-2 or TRBV6-3 and TRBJ2-7; D possibly corresponds to TRBD2 (5 bases). The CDR3 sequence is 14 residues long. Trimming pared 5 bases from V and 0 bases from J, leaving 11 bases between. Germline V lookup: CDR1 MNHEY, CDR2 SVGEGT. CDR3 sequence (DNA): TGTGCCAGCAGTCCGGGCGGGTCCTCCTACGAGCAGTACTTC. Translating it yields CASSPGGSSYEQYF.

This clonotype was found a few times. The V call is TRBV24-1, the J call TRBJ2-1, with 7 bases identical to TRBD1. With 5 bases clipped from V and 1 base from J, the junction kept 4 bases outside the gene matches. This CDR3 has 15 amino acids. Per the germline V gene, CDR1 is KGHDR and CDR2 is SFDVKD. The CDR3 is CATSAQTGSYNEQFF. Written as DNA, the CDR3 is TGTGCCACCAGTGCCCAGACAGGGTCCTACAATGAGCAGTTCTTC.

A remark on this clonotype: A much larger clone sits a single nucleotide away, making a read error possible. This CDR3 is CASTHLRGLNTGELFF. The CDR3 DNA reads as TGTGCCAGTACCCATCTCAGGGGTTTGAACACCGGGGAGCTGTTTTTT. This chain uses TRBV19 with TRBJ2-2; maybe TRBD1 (6 bases). This CDR3 is built from 16 residues. CDR1 and CDR2 (germline): LNHDA, SQIVND (reference sequence). Trimming stripped 7 bases from V and 1 base from J, with 16 bases between. The entire variable domain, with the rest obtained from reference TRBV19 and TRBJ2-2, is as follows: DGGITQSPKYLFRKEGQNVTLSCEQNLNHDAMYWYRQDPGQGLRLIYYSQIVNDFQKGDIAEGYSVSREKKESFPLTVTSAQKNPTAFYLCASTHLRGLNTGELFFGEGSRLTVL.

The sample holds many counts of this clonotype. The J gene is TRBJ2-6, the V gene TRBV6-6; TRBD1 matches at 8 bases. J lost 2 bases, V lost 8 bases, and 8 bases had no gene match. Germline V gene lookup returns CDR1 MNHNY and CDR2 SVGAGI (reference sequence). CDR3 length: 16 amino acids. The CDR3 protein is CASGTGGAPGANVLTF. In nucleotides, the CDR3 is TGTGCCAGCGGAACAGGGGGAGCCCCTGGGGCCAACGTCCTGACTTTC.

This clonotype was recorded many times. CDR3 coding DNA: TGCAGCGTTGTGGGGATAAGCGGGAGGGGCGATACGCAGTATTTT. Amino acids: CSVVGISGRGDTQYF. The chain employs TRBV29-1 and TRBJ2-3, with 10 bases fitting TRBD2. This CDR3 spans 15 amino acids. CDR1 is SQVTM, CDR2 ANQGSEA, per germline. V lost 4 bases, J lost 6 bases, and 10 bases stayed unmatched.

The genes are TRBV5-4 and TRBJ2-2; possibly TRBD2 for D (5 bases). The germline V and J ends were trimmed by 0 bases and 6 bases, with 6 bases remaining between them. Germline V lookup: CDR1 SGHNT, CDR2 YYREEE (reference sequence). CDR3 length: 13 residues. The CDR3 nucleotides read TGTGCCAGCAGCTTGGTGGAGGCCGGGGAGCTGTTTTTT. It is translated as CASSLVEAGELFF.

This sequence joins TRBV11-2 and TRBJ2-2; 10 positions match TRBD2. Germline CDR1 reads SGHAT; CDR2 reads FQNNGV. This CDR3 contains 17 residues. Trimming removed 0 bases from V and 4 bases from J; junction bases left unmatched: 5. The CDR3 here is CASSLDLAGAITGELFF. DNA of the CDR3: TGTGCCAGCAGCTTAGACCTAGCGGGAGCCATCACCGGGGAGCTGTTTTTT.

The V gene is TRBV10-3, the J gene TRBJ2-7; maybe TRBD1 (6 bases). Per the germline V gene, CDR1 is ENHRY and CDR2 is SYGVKD. The CDR3 is 15 amino acids. V was pared by 6 bases and J by 0 bases, with 15 bases between. As DNA, the CDR3 is TGTGCCATCAGAGACCAGGGGTCCCCCTCCTACGAGCAGTACTTC. Protein: CAIRDQGSPSYEQYF.

This clonotype appeared many times. CDR3 sequence reads: CASSLNARTNEKLFF. The DNA of the CDR3 is TGTGCCAGCAGCTTAAACGCCAGGACGAATGAAAAACTGTTTTTT. The chain recombines TRBV7-9 with TRBJ1-4; D is unclear. In germline, CDR1 is SEHNR, CDR2 FQNEAQ (reference sequence). The CDR3 sequence is 15 residues long. Trimming pared 2 bases from V and 5 bases from J, leaving 12 bases between.

This clonotype was seen ten or more times. The chain couples TRBV6-4 to TRBJ2-5; TRBD1 matches at 8 bases. Trimming cost V 6 bases and J 7 bases; bases outside gene matches: 13. Germline V gene lookup returns CDR1 MRHNA and CDR2 SNTAGT. The CDR3 loop spans 15 amino acids. CDR3 protein: CASRAPGQVVLTQYF. DNA for the CDR3: TGTGCCAGCAGAGCCCCGGGACAGGTCGTTCTGACCCAGTACTTC.

This clonotype was counted ten times or more. The V call is TRBV12-3 or TRBV12-4, the J call TRBJ2-5, with 8 bases that match TRBD2. Germline trimming cut 6 bases from V and 6 bases from J; bases unmatched to any gene: 6. This CDR3 has 13 residues. CDR3 loop: CASRSSGSQTQYF. CDR3 DNA sequence: TGTGCCAGCAGGTCAAGCGGGAGCCAGACCCAGTACTTC.

This clonotype was counted at least ten times. The chain joins TRBV20-1 to TRBJ2-2; 7 bases match TRBD1. Looked up from germline, CDR1 is DFQATT and CDR2 is SNEGSKA (reference sequence). V lost 0 bases, J lost 5 bases, and 9 bases stayed unmatched. This CDR3 comprises 16 residues. The CDR3 loop reads CSARDLRQGRTGELFF. Written as DNA, the CDR3 is TGCAGTGCTAGAGATTTGAGACAGGGAAGGACCGGGGAGCTGTTTTTT.

This clonotype was detected ten times or more. The CDR3 is CASSWTGAEKLFF. DNA of the CDR3: TGTGCCAGCAGCTGGACAGGGGCTGAAAAACTGTTTTTT. This chain joins TRBV11-2 and TRBJ1-4, with TRBD1 matching 9 bases. J gave up 7 bases and V 4 bases, and 1 base lay outside the gene matches. Germline loops: CDR1 SGHAT, CDR2 FQNNGV. This CDR3 contains 13 residues.

This clonotype was counted many times. The chain links TRBV4-1 to TRBJ2-2; D ambiguous. The CDR3 is 14 residues long. V lost 1 base and J lost 1, with 4 bases in between. Germline V gene lookup returns CDR1 MGHRA and CDR2 YSYEKL. DNA for the CDR3: TGCGCCAGCAGCCAAGGACAGAACACCGGGGAGCTGTTTTTT. Amino acids: CASSQGQNTGELFF.

This clonotype was detected ten times or more. This chain links TRBV18 with TRBJ2-3; the D is unclear. V was trimmed by 2 bases and J by 2 bases, leaving 14 bases between them. Germline V gene lookup returns CDR1 KGHSH and CDR2 LQKENI. The CDR3 has 16 amino acids. The CDR3 DNA sequence: TGTGCCAGCTCACCAGACACCGCCTGGCTCACAGATACGCAGTATTTT. This gives the protein CASSPDTAWLTDTQYF.

The sample holds many counts of this clonotype. The rearrangement links TRBV7-3 to TRBJ2-1; the D is unclear. Germline assignment: CDR1 SGHTA and CDR2 FQGTGA. V was pared by 2 bases and J by 2 bases, with 10 bases between. CDR3 size: 15 residues. CDR3 amino acids: CASSLFSVPYNEQFF. CDR3 DNA: TGTGCCAGCAGCTTATTCAGCGTTCCCTACAATGAGCAGTTCTTC.

This clonotype occurred many times. This chain connects TRBV5-4 to TRBJ2-7, with 11 positions matching TRBD2. J lost 2 bases, V lost 9 bases, and 10 bases had no gene match. Germline V CDR1 and CDR2: SGHNT, YYREEE (reference sequence). This CDR3 contains 15 residues. CDR3 amino acids: CATSRTSGSTYEQYF. The CDR3 DNA sequence: TGTGCCACCTCCCGGACTAGCGGGTCTACCTACGAGCAGTACTTC.

This clonotype has just a few counts. The V gene is TRBV29-1, the J gene TRBJ2-3, with D possibly being TRBD1 (6 bases). The V and J ends lost 3 bases and 4 bases respectively, with 20 bases between them. CDR3 length: 16 residues. Germline CDR1 is SQVTM and CDR2 is ANQGSEA. In DNA form, the CDR3 reads TGCAGCGTTGAGCCGGCAAAGACAGGTATCGCAGATACGCAGTATTTT. Its translation is CSVEPAKTGIADTQYF.

The sample holds many counts of this clonotype. This chain uses TRBV11-3 with TRBJ1-1; 8 positions match TRBD1. This CDR3 is built from 15 residues. Looked up from germline, CDR1 is SGHNT and CDR2 is YENEEA. V lost 1 base, J lost 1 base, and 2 bases stayed unmatched. DNA of the CDR3: TGTGCCAGCAGCTTAGCCGGGACAGGGAACACTGAAGCTTTCTTT. This sequence encodes CASSLAGTGNTEAFF.

This clonotype was seen at least ten times. The gene calls are TRBV7-8 and TRBJ2-3; a weak D match, TRBD2 (7 bases). V dropped 3 bases and J dropped 5 bases, with 18 bases sitting between them. The germline CDR1 and CDR2 sequences are SGHVS and FQNEAQ. CDR3 length equals 16 residues. DNA of the CDR3: TGTGCCAGCAGCTTTCCCACTAGCGAAGGGGGAGATACGCAGTATTTT. Its translation: CASSFPTSEGGDTQYF. The entire variable domain, with the rest obtained from reference TRBV7-8 and TRBJ2-3, is as follows: GAGVSQSPRYKVAKRGQDVALRCDPISGHVSLFWYQQALGQGPEFLTYFQNEAQLDKSGLPSDRFFAERPEGSVSTLKIQRTQQEDSAVYLCASSFPTSEGGDTQYFGPGTRLTVL.

This clonotype has a count of ten or more. This sequence joins TRBV27 and TRBJ1-1; D perhaps matches TRBD1 (5 bases). The CDR3 spans 16 residues. The V gene's germline CDR1 is MNHEY and CDR2 SMNVEV (reference sequence). V shed 2 bases and J shed 1 base, with 14 bases lying between them. Here the CDR3 reads CASSLGAQSRNTEAFF. CDR3 in DNA: TGTGCCAGCAGTTTAGGGGCTCAAAGTCGGAACACTGAAGCTTTCTTT.

This clonotype was observed many times. This chain uses TRBV18 with TRBJ1-1; possible D gene TRBD1, 5 bases. There are 16 residues in the CDR3. Per germline, CDR1 KGHSH and CDR2 LQKENI. V shed 3 bases and J shed 1 base, with 15 bases lying between them. CDR3 in amino acids: CASSPAGTGKNTEAFF. CDR3 nucleotide sequence: TGTGCCAGCTCACCCGCCGGGACCGGGAAGAACACTGAAGCTTTCTTT.

This chain links TRBV20-1 with TRBJ1-3, with D possibly matching TRBD1 (6 bases). V was trimmed by 6 bases and J by 2 bases, leaving 14 bases between them. Germline lookup yields CDR1 DFQATT and CDR2 SNEGSKA (reference sequence). This CDR3 region has 14 residues. DNA for the CDR3: TGCAGTGCGCGCTACAGGGAGGCTGGAAACACCATATATTTT. This gives the protein CSARYREAGNTIYF.

The sample holds many counts of this clonotype. The chain couples TRBV20-1 to TRBJ1-1; 8 bases fit TRBD1. CDR1 and CDR2 (germline): DFQATT, SNEGSKA (reference sequence). V lost 6 bases, J lost 4 bases, and 10 bases stayed unmatched. There are 14 residues in the CDR3. CDR3 region: CSARIPGGGTEAFF. The CDR3 DNA reads as TGCAGTGCGCGAATCCCAGGGGGCGGCACTGAAGCTTTCTTT.